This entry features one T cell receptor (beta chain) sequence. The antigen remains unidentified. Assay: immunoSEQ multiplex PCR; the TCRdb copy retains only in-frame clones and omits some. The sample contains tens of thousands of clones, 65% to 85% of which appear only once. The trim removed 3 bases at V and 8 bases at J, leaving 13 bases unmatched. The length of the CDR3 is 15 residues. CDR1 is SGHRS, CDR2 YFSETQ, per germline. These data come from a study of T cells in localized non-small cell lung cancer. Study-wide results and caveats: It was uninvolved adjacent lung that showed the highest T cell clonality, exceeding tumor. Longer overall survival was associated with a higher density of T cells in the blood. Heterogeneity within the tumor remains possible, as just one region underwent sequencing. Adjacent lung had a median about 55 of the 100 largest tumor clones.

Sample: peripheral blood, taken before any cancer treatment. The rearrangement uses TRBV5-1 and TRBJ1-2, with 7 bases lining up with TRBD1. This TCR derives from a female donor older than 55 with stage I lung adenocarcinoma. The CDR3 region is CASSSSWDSLTGYTF. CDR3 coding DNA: TGCGCCAGCAGCTCATCATGGGACAGCCTTACGGGCTACACCTTC. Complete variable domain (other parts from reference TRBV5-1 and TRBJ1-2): KAGVTQTPRYLIKTRGQQVTLSCSPISGHRSVSWYQQTPGQGLQFLFEYFSETQRNKGNFPGRFSGRQFSNSRSEMNVSTLELGDSALYLCASSSSWDSLTGYTFGSGTRLTVV.